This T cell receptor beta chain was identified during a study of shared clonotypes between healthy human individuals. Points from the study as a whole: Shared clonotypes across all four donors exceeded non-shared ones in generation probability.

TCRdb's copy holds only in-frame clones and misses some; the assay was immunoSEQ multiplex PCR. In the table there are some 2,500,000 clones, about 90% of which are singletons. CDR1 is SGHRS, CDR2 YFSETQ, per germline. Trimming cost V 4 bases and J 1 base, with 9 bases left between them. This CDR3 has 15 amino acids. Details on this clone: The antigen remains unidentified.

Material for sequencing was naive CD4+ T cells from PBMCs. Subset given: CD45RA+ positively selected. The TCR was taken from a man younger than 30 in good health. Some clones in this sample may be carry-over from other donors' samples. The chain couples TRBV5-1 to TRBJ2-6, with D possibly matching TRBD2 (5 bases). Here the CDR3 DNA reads TGCGCCAGCAGCACGGCGGGTTCTGGGGCCAACGTCCTGACTTTC. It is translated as CASSTAGSGANVLTF.